The 27 T cell receptor beta chains in this list originate from one sample, sequenced in a study of human T cells and chemical hapten exposure. TCRdb fed the RACE reads into MiXCR, producing one record per CDR3 protein. This repertoire shows about 93,000 distinct CDR3 sequences, about 8.6% found once; its top ten account for 2.9%. As for time point: healthy volunteer bleed at 2 weeks. The study extracted total RNA from unfractionated whole blood. Sequenced sample: whole blood. These receptors came from a female donor in good health. Some clones in this sample may be carry-over from other donors' samples.

CDR3: CASSQTRLTLSTDTQYF. The CDR3 DNA reads as TGTGCCAGCAGCCAGACACGGTTGACACTTAGCACAGATACGCAGTATTTT. The chain is built from TRBV14 and TRBJ2-3, with D unclear. CDR3 length equals 17 residues. V was pared by 3 bases and J by 0 bases, with 16 bases between. Germline V gene sequence: CDR1 SGHDN, CDR2 FVKESK.

This clonotype was detected many times. The V and J genes are TRBV14 and TRBJ2-3, with 8 bases identical to TRBD2. J lost 0 bases, V lost 3 bases, and 8 bases had no gene match. Germline V CDR1 and CDR2: SGHDN, FVKESK. This CDR3 region has 17 residues. The CDR3: CASSHLAGATSTDTQYF. For the CDR3, the DNA is TGTGCCAGCAGCCACCTAGCGGGTGCTACTAGCACAGATACGCAGTATTTT.

The genes are TRBV5-1 and TRBJ1-2; perhaps TRBD1 as D (5 bases). Between the trimmed V and J ends, which lost 0 bases and 4 bases, there was a span of 16 bases. Germline lookup yields CDR1 SGHRS and CDR2 YFSETQ. The CDR3 sequence is 16 residues long. The CDR3 reads CASSLAGTAEVYGYTF. The CDR3 DNA sequence: TGCGCCAGCAGCTTGGCCGGGACGGCGGAGGTCTATGGCTACACCTTC. The full variable domain, completed using reference TRBV5-1 and TRBJ1-2, is KAGVTQTPRYLIKTRGQQVTLSCSPISGHRSVSWYQQTPGQGLQFLFEYFSETQRNKGNFPGRFSGRQFSNSRSEMNVSTLELGDSALYLCASSLAGTAEVYGYTFGSGTRLTVV.

This clonotype was seen more than once but under ten times. The J gene is TRBJ1-4, the V gene TRBV7-2; 7 bases agree with TRBD1. The germline CDR1 and CDR2 sequences are SGHTA and FQGNSA. This CDR3 contains 15 residues. V gave up 5 bases and J gave up 3 bases; unmatched junction bases: 6. CDR3 loop: CASSPQGMANEKLFF. The CDR3 bases are TGTGCCAGCAGCCCACAGGGGATGGCTAATGAAAAACTGTTTTTT.

The table lists this clonotype with a few counts. The V call is TRBV7-2, the J call TRBJ2-3; a weak D match, TRBD1 (6 bases). V was pared by 2 bases and J by 4 bases, with 13 bases between. The CDR3 sequence is 15 residues long. CDR1 and CDR2 (germline): SGHTA, FQGNSA. DNA for the CDR3: TGTGCCAGCAGCTTACAGGCAGGGGATGCAGATACGCAGTATTTT. Protein sequence: CASSLQAGDADTQYF.

This clonotype turned up a few times. This chain joins TRBV27 and TRBJ2-7; D remains unclear. This CDR3 has 14 residues. Between the trimmed V and J ends, which lost 5 bases and 1 base, there was a span of 12 bases. The germline CDR1 and CDR2 sequences are MNHEY and SMNVEV (reference sequence). The DNA of the CDR3 is TGTGCCAGCAGTATCCGAGGTCATTCCTACGAGCAGTACTTC. Its protein product is CASSIRGHSYEQYF.

This clonotype was seen more than once but under ten times. The chain recombines TRBV11-1 with TRBJ2-1, with unresolved D. The germline V and J ends were trimmed by 2 bases and 4 bases, with 18 bases remaining between them. Germline V CDR1 and CDR2: SGHAT, FQDESV (reference sequence). The CDR3 consists of 17 residues. The CDR3 sequence: CASSLLDRNILYNEQFF. The CDR3 nucleotides read TGTGCCAGCAGCTTATTGGACCGAAACATACTATACAATGAGCAGTTCTTC.

Comment on this clonotype: This may be a read error, as it is one base from a much larger clone. V and J are TRBV28 and TRBJ1-2; D is unclear. The germline gives CDR1 MDHEN, CDR2 SYDVKM. The CDR3 contains 15 residues. This CDR3 reads CASSPPLGGNYCYTF. In DNA, the CDR3 is TGTGCCAGCAGTCCCCCCTTGGGCGGGAACTATTGCTACACCTTC.

This chain links TRBV27 with TRBJ2-7; a weak D match, TRBD1 (6 bases). With 2 bases removed from V and 7 bases from J, the gap between germline ends came to 15 bases. Germline V lookup: CDR1 MNHEY, CDR2 SMNVEV (reference sequence). The CDR3 has 14 amino acids. The CDR3 DNA is TGTGCCAGCAGTTTAGCGGCAGGGGCAGGGGAGCAGTACTTC. Translated: CASSLAAGAGEQYF.

The chain is built from TRBV20-1 and TRBJ1-1; D is undetermined. The CDR3 consists of 13 residues. CDR1 DFQATT and CDR2 SNEGSKA come from the germline V gene (reference sequence). V lost 2 bases, J lost 1 base, and 8 bases lay in between. In DNA form, the CDR3 reads TGCAGTGCTAGACTGGACGGGAACACTGAAGCTTTCTTT. As protein: CSARLDGNTEAFF.

In this sample, this clonotype turned up a few times. The rearrangement joins TRBV20-1 to TRBJ2-3; D remains unclear. Trimming removed 5 bases at V and 6 bases at J, with 9 bases between. CDR1 DFQATT and CDR2 SNEGSKA come from the germline V gene (reference sequence). CDR3 length equals 11 residues. Written as DNA, the CDR3 is TGCAGTGCTCAGCTTAAGGATACGCAGTATTTT. Translation: CSAQLKDTQYF.

The CDR3 sequence: CASSPWGLAGADTQYF. The CDR3 nucleotides read TGTGCCAGCAGCCCCTGGGGGCTAGCGGGAGCAGATACGCAGTATTTT. This chain links TRBV7-3 with TRBJ2-3; 10 nucleotides align to TRBD2. J gave up 4 bases and V 5 bases, and 9 bases lay outside the gene matches. Germline lookup yields CDR1 SGHTA and CDR2 FQGTGA. CDR3 length: 16 residues.

This chain connects TRBV20-1 to TRBJ2-1; either TRBD1 or TRBD2 may supply D (5 bases each). This CDR3 has 14 amino acids. Between the trimmed V and J ends, which lost 6 bases and 3 bases, there was a span of 15 bases. CDR1 DFQATT and CDR2 SNEGSKA come from the germline V gene (reference sequence). The CDR3: CSANRDLYYNEQFF. In nucleotides, the CDR3 is TGCAGTGCCAACCGGGACCTATACTACAATGAGCAGTTCTTC.

The chain links TRBV30 to TRBJ2-3, with D possibly TRBD2 on 5 matching bases. Germline assignment: CDR1 GTSNPN and CDR2 SVGIG (reference sequence). The CDR3 totals 13 residues. V lost 0 bases, J lost 2 bases, and 6 bases lay in between. The CDR3 DNA is TGTGCCTGGAGTGTACTAGTCACAGATACGCAGTATTTT. Residues: CAWSVLVTDTQYF.

The chain recombines TRBV28 with TRBJ2-1; 10 bases agree with TRBD2. With 6 bases clipped from V and 10 bases from J, the junction kept 12 bases outside the gene matches. Germline values: CDR1 MDHEN, CDR2 SYDVKM. The CDR3 extends over 15 amino acids. The CDR3 DNA reads TGTGCCAGCAGACCGACTAGCGGGCGGATTCAAGAGCAGTTCTTC. As protein: CASRPTSGRIQEQFF. The full variable domain, completed using reference TRBV28 and TRBJ2-1, is DVKVTQSSRYLVKRTGEKVFLECVQDMDHENMFWYRQDPGLGLRLIYFSYDVKMKEKGDIPEGYSVSREKKERFSLILESASTNQTSMYLCASRPTSGRIQEQFFGPGTRLTVL.

In its sample, this clonotype was seen a few times. The rearrangement links TRBV14 to TRBJ2-1; D tentatively reads TRBD1 or TRBD2 (6 bases each). Germline V gene sequence: CDR1 SGHDN, CDR2 FVKESK. Trimming left V 1 base short and J 2 bases short, with 18 bases between. The CDR3 totals 18 residues. The CDR3 DNA reads as TGTGCCAGCAGCCAAGGGGGGCGGGATACCAGCCCCTACAATGAGCAGTTCTTC. Translating it yields CASSQGGRDTSPYNEQFF.

In this sample, this clonotype turned up a few times. V and J are TRBV20-1 and TRBJ2-2; TRBD2 matches 7 bases. The length of the CDR3 is 15 residues. J lost 5 bases, V lost 0 bases, and 6 bases had no gene match. CDR1 is DFQATT and CDR2 is SNEGSKA in the germline V gene (reference sequence). This CDR3 reads CSAREGGRGTGELFF. In DNA form, the CDR3 reads TGCAGTGCTAGAGAGGGGGGGAGGGGAACCGGGGAGCTGTTTTTT.

J is TRBJ1-6 and V is TRBV9; D may be TRBD1 (6 bases). The CDR3 covers 15 residues. In germline, CDR1 is SGDLS, CDR2 YYNGEE. Trimming took 4 bases from V and 10 from J, leaving 18 bases between them. The CDR3, as DNA: TGTGCCAGCAGCCTCAATTGGGGGGGCGAATCACCCCTCCACTTT. Translation gives CASSLNWGGESPLHF.

This clonotype was counted only a few times. The gene calls are TRBV18 and TRBJ1-1, with D possibly matching TRBD1 (5 bases). Per the germline V gene, CDR1 is KGHSH and CDR2 is LQKENI. The CDR3 is made up of 15 amino acids. The V end lost 1 base, the J end lost 1 base, and 10 bases lay between the germline ends. The CDR3 here is CASSPLRVGNTEAFF. The CDR3 nucleotides are TGTGCCAGCTCACCACTCAGGGTAGGGAACACTGAAGCTTTCTTT.

This clonotype was counted between two and nine times. This chain joins TRBV5-1 and TRBJ2-6; 11 positions agree with TRBD1. CDR1 is SGHRS and CDR2 is YFSETQ in the germline V gene. The CDR3 has 17 amino acids. Trimming at V came to 4 bases and at J to 2 bases, leaving 5 bases not matched to a gene. The CDR3 is CASSPGQGATGANVLTF. CDR3 coding DNA: TGCGCCAGCAGCCCAGGACAGGGGGCTACTGGGGCCAACGTCCTGACTTTC.

This clonotype was counted a few times. The rearrangement joins TRBV20-1 to TRBJ2-1; the D is unclear. The CDR3 loop spans 14 amino acids. The V end was cut by 0 bases, the J end by 6 bases, with 12 bases between. CDR1 and CDR2 (germline): DFQATT, SNEGSKA (reference sequence). The CDR3 DNA reads as TGCAGTGCTAGAGATTTCAGCTTCGTCAATGAGCAGTTCTTC. Its translation is CSARDFSFVNEQFF.

This sequence joins TRBV2 and TRBJ2-1, with D hard to call. Germline CDR1 SNHLY, CDR2 FYNNEI. Trimming removed 10 bases from V and 1 base from J, with 11 bases in between. CDR3 size: 13 residues. The CDR3: CAIRPGSYNEQFF. As DNA, the CDR3 is TGTGCCATCAGACCTGGGTCCTACAATGAGCAGTTCTTC.

This clonotype appeared many times. The chain joins TRBV28 to TRBJ2-5, with no clear D. The CDR3 is made up of 11 amino acids. Germline V gene data show CDR1 as MDHEN and CDR2 as SYDVKM. The ends were cut back, 2 bases at V and 3 bases at J, with 1 base in the middle. The DNA for the CDR3 is TGTGCCAGCAGTTTAAAAGAGACCCAGTACTTC. The encoded protein is CASSLKETQYF.

This clonotype appeared a few times. The chain couples TRBV28 to TRBJ2-3; maybe TRBD2 (6 bases). V lost 1 base, J lost 2 bases, and 10 bases lay in between. The CDR3 runs to 15 residues. Germline loops: CDR1 MDHEN, CDR2 SYDVKM. This CDR3 is CASSLFRDSTDTQYF. CDR3 coding DNA: TGTGCCAGCAGTTTATTTAGGGACTCCACAGATACGCAGTATTTT.

This clonotype turned up a few times. CDR3 nucleotide sequence: TGTGCCAGTAGTGTGTCTGGGACAGATAATCAGCCCCAGCATTTT. Its translation: CASSVSGTDNQPQHF. V and J are TRBV19 and TRBJ1-5, with 7 bases fitting TRBD1. This CDR3 spans 15 amino acids. In germline, CDR1 is LNHDA, CDR2 SQIVND (reference sequence). V trimming: 5 bases; J trimming: 4 bases; junction bases outside the gene matches: 8.

Only a few counts were recorded for this clonotype. The chain links TRBV5-1 to TRBJ1-1; D remains unclear. Trimming pared 0 bases from V and 10 bases from J, leaving 7 bases between. The CDR3 is 11 residues long. From germline, CDR1 is SGHRS and CDR2 YFSETQ. The CDR3 nucleotides read TGCGCCAGCAGCTTGGGGCGGGGAGCTTTCTTT. Translation gives CASSLGRGAFF.

The table lists this clonotype with a few counts. The rearrangement joins TRBV15 to TRBJ2-1, with TRBD2 as a possible D gene (6 bases). CDR1 and CDR2 from the germline V gene are LNHNV and YYDKDF (reference sequence). CDR3 length equals 13 residues. V was cut by 5 bases and J by 6 bases, with 11 bases left in between. The CDR3 DNA follows: TGTGCCACCAGCTCGGGACTGAGCAATGAGCAGTTCTTC. This codes for CATSSGLSNEQFF.